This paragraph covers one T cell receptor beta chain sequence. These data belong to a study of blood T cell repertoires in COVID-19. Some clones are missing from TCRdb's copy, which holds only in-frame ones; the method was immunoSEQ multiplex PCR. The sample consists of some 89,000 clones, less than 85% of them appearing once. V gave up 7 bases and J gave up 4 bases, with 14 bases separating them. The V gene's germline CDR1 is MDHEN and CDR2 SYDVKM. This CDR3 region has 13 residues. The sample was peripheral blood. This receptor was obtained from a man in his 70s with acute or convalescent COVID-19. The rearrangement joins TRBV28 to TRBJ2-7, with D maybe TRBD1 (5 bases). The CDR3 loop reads CASTRPQGYEQYF. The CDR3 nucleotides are TGTGCCAGCACCCGACCCCAGGGTTACGAGCAGTACTTC.